The source of this TCR beta chain is a study of blood T cell repertoires in COVID-19. The overall study: Samples of COVID-19 (acute and convalescent) were obtained from the United States, Italy and Spain. PBMCs, B-cell-depleted T cells, or T cells were the source of the cDNA or gDNA that made up the material.

In germline, CDR1 is MNHEY, CDR2 SVGAGI. The CDR3 consists of 13 residues. Trimming left V 7 bases short and J 5 bases short, with 12 bases between. Per the original methods: The authors estimated nucleated cell counts from reference gene primer amplification. Sequenced by immunoSEQ multiplex PCR; TCRdb stores in-frame clones only, minus some. For V, J and clone size, that table is used; D and trimming come from the DNA. Of 27,000 or so clones listed, about 85% are singletons. The chain couples TRBV6-5 to TRBJ1-5, with D tentatively TRBD1 (5 bases). The receptor's source is an older man with acute or convalescent COVID-19. Source material: peripheral blood. CDR3 residues: CASKGGEHQPQHF. CDR3 DNA sequence: TGTGCCAGCAAAGGAGGGGAGCATCAGCCCCAGCATTTT.